The present TCR beta chain was sequenced within a study of shared clonotypes between healthy human individuals. TCRdb's copy holds only in-frame clones and misses some; the assay was immunoSEQ multiplex PCR. This sample yields about half a million clones, of which 60% to 85% are seen a single time; about an eighth belongs to the top ten. CDR3 length equals 13 residues. Germline assignment: CDR1 MNHEY and CDR2 SVGAGI. The germline V and J ends were trimmed by 6 bases and 1 base, with 9 bases remaining between them. The V call is TRBV6-5, the J call TRBJ1-2; D remains ambiguous. The clonotype was recovered from a woman in her thirties or forties in good health. Some clones in this sample may be carry-over from other donors' samples. Sequencing input: PBMCs. The CDR3 here is CASSLENNYGYTF. CDR3 coding DNA: TGTGCCAGCAGCCTGGAGAATAACTATGGCTACACCTTC.